In this sample, the clone carrying this T cell receptor beta chain turned up many times. The germline CDR1 and CDR2 sequences are LNHDA and SQIVND (reference sequence). Trimming took 7 bases from V and 6 from J; bases not matched to a gene: 11. The CDR3 has 15 residues. The sample is drawn from a study of T-cell memory formation after mild COVID-19. TCRdb re-called the 5' RACE reads with MiXCR, one entry per CDR3 protein. The sample includes just under 150,000 distinct CDR3 sequences, under 7% of them seen just once. The sequenced material came from PBMCs or a T cell subset sorted from them (not recorded which). The gene calls are TRBV19 and TRBJ2-2; the match to TRBD1 covers 7 bases. The TCR originated in an adult woman who had mild COVID-19 (a few samples of this study predate the infection). Cell type and time point are not known. CDR3 amino acids: CASTNQGVVSGELFF. The CDR3 bases are TGTGCCAGTACCAACCAGGGGGTCGTGTCCGGGGAGCTGTTTTTT.